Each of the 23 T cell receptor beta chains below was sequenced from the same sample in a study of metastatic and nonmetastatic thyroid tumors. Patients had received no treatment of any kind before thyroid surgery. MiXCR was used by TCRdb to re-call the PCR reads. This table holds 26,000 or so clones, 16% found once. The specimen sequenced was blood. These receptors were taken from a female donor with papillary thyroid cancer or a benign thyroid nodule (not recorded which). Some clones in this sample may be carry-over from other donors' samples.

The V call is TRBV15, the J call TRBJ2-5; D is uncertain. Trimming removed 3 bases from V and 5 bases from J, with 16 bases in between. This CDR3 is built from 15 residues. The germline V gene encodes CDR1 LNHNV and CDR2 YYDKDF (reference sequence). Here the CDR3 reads CATSSPAVQWETQYF. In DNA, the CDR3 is TGTGCCACCAGCAGCCCTGCAGTCCAGTGGGAGACCCAGTACTTC.

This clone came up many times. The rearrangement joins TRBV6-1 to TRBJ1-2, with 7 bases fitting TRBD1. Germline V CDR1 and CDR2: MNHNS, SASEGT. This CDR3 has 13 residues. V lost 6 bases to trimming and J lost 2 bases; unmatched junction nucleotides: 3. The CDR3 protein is CASSVQGNYGYTF. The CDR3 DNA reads TGTGCCAGCAGCGTACAGGGGAACTATGGCTACACCTTC.

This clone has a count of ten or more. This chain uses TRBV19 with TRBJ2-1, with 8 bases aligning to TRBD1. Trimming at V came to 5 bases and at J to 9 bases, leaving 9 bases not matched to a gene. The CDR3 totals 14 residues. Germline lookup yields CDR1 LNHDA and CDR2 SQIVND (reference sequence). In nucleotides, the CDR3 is TGTGCCAGTAGTCCCCAGGGGGCCTTCGGTGAGCAGTTCTTC. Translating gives CASSPQGAFGEQFF.

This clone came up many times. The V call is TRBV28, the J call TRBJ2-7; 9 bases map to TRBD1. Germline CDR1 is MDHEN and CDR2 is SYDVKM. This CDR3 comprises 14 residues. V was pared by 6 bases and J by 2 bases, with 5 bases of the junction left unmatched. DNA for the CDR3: TGTGCCAGCAGGATACAGGGGGCGGCCTACGAGCAGTACTTC. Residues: CASRIQGAAYEQYF.

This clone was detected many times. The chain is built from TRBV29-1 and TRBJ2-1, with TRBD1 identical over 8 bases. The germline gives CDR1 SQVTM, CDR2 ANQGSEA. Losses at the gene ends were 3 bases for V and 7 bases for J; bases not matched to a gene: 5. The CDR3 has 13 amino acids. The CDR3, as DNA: TGCAGCGTTGATTACAGGGGGATAAATGAGCAGTTCTTC. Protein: CSVDYRGINEQFF.

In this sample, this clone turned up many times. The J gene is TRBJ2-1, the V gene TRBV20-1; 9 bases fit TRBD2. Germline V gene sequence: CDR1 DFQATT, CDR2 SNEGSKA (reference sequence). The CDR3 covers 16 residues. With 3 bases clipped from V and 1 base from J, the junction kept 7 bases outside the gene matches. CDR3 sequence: CSARELTSGSYNEQFF. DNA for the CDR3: TGCAGTGCTAGGGAACTGACTAGCGGTTCCTACAATGAGCAGTTCTTC.

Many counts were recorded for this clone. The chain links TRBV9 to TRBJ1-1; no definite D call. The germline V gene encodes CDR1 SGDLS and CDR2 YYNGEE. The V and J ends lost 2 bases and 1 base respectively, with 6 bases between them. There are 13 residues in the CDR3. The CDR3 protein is CASSVAANTEAFF. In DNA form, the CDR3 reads TGTGCCAGCAGCGTCGCAGCGAACACTGAAGCTTTCTTT.

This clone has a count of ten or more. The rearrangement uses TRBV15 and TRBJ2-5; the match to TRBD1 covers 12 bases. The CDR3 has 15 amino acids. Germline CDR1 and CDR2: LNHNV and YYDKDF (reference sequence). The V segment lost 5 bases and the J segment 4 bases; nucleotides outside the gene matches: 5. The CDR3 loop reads CATSPPGQGAETQYF. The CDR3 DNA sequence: TGTGCCACCAGCCCCCCGGGACAGGGGGCAGAGACCCAGTACTTC.

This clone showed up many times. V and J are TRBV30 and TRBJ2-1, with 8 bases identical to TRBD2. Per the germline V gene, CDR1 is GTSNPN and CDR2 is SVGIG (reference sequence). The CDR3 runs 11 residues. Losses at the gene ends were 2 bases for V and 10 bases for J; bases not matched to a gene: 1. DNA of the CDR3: TGTGCCTGGAGTCCGGGGGGGGAGCAGTTCTTC. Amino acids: CAWSPGGEQFF.

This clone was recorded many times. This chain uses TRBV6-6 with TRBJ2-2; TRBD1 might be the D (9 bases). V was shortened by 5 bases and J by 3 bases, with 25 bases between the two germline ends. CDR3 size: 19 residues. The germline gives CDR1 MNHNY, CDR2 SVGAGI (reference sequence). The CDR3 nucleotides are TGTGCCAGCAGTCCGGGACAGGGCGGAGTAGCGGGATACACCGGGGAGCTGTTTTTT. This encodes CASSPGQGGVAGYTGELFF.

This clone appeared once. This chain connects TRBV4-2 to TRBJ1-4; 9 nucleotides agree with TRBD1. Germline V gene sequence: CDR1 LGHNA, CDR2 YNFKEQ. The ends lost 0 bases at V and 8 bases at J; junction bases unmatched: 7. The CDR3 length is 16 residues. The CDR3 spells CASSQDIGTGSEKLFF. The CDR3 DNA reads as TGTGCCAGCAGCCAAGATATTGGGACAGGGAGCGAAAAACTGTTTTTT.

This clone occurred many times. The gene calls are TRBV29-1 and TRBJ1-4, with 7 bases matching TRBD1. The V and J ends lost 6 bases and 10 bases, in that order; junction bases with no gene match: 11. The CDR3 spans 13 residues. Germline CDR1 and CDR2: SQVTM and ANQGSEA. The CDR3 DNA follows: TGCAGCGTGCTGCGGGAGGGGGCGGGAAAACTGTTTTTT. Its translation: CSVLREGAGKLFF.

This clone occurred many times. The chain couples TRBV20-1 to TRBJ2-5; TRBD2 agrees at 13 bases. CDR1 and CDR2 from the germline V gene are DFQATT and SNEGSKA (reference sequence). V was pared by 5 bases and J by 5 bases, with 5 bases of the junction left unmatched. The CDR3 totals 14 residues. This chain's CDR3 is CSAWTSGRVETQYF. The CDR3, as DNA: TGCAGTGCTTGGACTAGCGGGAGAGTGGAGACCCAGTACTTC.

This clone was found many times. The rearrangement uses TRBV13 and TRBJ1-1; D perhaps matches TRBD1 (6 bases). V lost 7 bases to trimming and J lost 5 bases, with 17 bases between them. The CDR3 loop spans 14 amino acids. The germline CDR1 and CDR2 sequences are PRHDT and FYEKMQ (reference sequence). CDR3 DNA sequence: TGTGCCAGCACTCTGCGGGGGCGCGGAACTGAAGCTTTCTTT. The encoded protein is CASTLRGRGTEAFF.

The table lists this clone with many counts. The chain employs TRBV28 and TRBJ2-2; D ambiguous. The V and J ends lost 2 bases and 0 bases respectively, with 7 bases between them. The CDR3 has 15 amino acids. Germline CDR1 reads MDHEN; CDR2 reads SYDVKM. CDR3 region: CASSLVTPNTGELFF. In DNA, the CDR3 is TGTGCCAGCAGTTTAGTGACACCGAACACCGGGGAGCTGTTTTTT.

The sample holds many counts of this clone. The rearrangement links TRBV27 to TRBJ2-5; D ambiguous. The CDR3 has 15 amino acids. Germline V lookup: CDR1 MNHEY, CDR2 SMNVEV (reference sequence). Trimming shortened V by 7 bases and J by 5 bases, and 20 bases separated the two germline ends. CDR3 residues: CASTPSPGRWETQYF. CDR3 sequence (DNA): TGTGCCAGCACCCCGTCTCCTGGCAGATGGGAGACCCAGTACTTC.

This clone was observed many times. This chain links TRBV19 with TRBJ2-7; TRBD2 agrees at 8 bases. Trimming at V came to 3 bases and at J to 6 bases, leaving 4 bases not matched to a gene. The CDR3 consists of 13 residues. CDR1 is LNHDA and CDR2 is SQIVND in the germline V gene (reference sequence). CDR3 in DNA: TGTGCCAGTAGTATTAGCGGGGTTGGCGAGCAGTACTTC. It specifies CASSISGVGEQYF.

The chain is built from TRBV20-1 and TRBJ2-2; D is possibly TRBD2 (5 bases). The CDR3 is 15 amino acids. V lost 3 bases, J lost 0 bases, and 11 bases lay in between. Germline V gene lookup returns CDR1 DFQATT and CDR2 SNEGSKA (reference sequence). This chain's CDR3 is CSASGYGTNTGELFF. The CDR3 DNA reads TGCAGTGCTAGTGGCTACGGGACGAACACCGGGGAGCTGTTTTTT.

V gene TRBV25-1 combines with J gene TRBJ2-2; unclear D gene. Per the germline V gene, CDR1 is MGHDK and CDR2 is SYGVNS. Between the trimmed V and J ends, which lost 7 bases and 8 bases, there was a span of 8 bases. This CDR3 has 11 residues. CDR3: CASNNGGELFF. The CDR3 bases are TGTGCCAGCAACAATGGGGGGGAGCTGTTTTTT.

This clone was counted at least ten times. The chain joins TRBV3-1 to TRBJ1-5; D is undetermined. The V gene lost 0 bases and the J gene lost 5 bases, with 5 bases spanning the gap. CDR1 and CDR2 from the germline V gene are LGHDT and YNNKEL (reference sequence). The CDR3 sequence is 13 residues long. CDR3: CASSQDADQPQHF. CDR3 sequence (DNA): TGTGCCAGCAGCCAAGACGCGGATCAGCCCCAGCATTTT. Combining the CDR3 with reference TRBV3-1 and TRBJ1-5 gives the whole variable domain DTAVSQTPKYLVTQMGNDKSIKCEQNLGHDTMYWYKQDSKKFLKIMFSYNNKELIINETVPNRFSPKSPDKAHLNLHINSLELGDSAVYFCASSQDADQPQHFGDGTRLSIL.

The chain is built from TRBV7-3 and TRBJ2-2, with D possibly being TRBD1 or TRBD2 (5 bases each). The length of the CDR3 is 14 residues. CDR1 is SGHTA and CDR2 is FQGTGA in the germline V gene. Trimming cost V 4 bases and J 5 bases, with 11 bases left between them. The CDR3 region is CASSSGWGTGELFF. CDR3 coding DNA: TGTGCCAGCAGCTCTGGGTGGGGGACCGGGGAGCTGTTTTTT.

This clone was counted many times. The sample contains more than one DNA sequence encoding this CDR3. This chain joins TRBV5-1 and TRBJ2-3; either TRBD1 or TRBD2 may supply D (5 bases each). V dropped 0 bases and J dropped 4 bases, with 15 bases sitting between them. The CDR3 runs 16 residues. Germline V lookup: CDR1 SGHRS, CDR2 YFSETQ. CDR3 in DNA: TGCGCCAGCAGCTTGGCCCCTACCCGGGGCGCAGATACGCAGTATTTT. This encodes CASSLAPTRGADTQYF. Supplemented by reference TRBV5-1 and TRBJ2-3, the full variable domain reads KAGVTQTPRYLIKTRGQQVTLSCSPISGHRSVSWYQQTPGQGLQFLFEYFSETQRNKGNFPGRFSGRQFSNSRSEMNVSTLELGDSALYLCASSLAPTRGADTQYFGPGTRLTVL.

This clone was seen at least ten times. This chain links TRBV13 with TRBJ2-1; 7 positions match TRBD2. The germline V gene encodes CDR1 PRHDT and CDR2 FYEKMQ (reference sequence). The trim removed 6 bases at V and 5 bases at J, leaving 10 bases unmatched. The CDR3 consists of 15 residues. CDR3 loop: CASSYGTMSNNEQFF. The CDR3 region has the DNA TGTGCCAGCAGTTACGGGACTATGAGTAACAATGAGCAGTTCTTC.